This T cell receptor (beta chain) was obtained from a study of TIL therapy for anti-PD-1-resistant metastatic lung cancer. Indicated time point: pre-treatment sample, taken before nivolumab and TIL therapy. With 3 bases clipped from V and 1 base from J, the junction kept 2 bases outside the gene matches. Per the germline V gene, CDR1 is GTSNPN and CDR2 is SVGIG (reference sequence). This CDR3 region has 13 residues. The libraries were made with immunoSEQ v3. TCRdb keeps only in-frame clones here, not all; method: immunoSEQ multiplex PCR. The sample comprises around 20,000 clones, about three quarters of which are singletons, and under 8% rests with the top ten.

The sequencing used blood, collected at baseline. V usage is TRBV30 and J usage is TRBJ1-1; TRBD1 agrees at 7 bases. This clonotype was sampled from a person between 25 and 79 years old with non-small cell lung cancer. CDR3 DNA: TGTGCCTGGAGAAGGGACAGGAACACTGAAGCTTTCTTT. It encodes CAWRRDRNTEAFF.